This is a list of T cell receptor beta chains from one sample in a study of shared clonotypes between healthy human individuals. Profiling relied on immunoSEQ multiplex PCR, and the TCRdb table lists in-frame clones only, not all of them. The repertoire has about 2 million clones, roughly 94% of them found once; the top ten carry around 1%. Material: naive CD8+ T cells sorted from blood. These receptors all come from a man aged 18 to 30 in good health. CDR3s include the opening cysteine and the closing phenylalanine or tryptophan. The order of the fields is clone size, D gene, CDR3 length, J gene, V gene, CDR3 DNA, CDR3 protein. The D gene is left open where the match is weak. The listing skips clone size in some rows; elsewhere it reads once, few, many or a size class.

>-|-|15|TRBJ1-1|TRBV7-9
TGTGCCAGCAGCTTAGCCAAGGACTGGTGGGCTGAAGCTTTCTTT
CASSLAKDWWAEAFF
>-|-|15|TRBJ1-1|TRBV29-1
TGCAGCGCCCATCATGAGTGGTCCGAAGGTGGTGAAGCTTTCTTT
CSAHHEWSEGGEAFF
>-|TRBD2|18|TRBJ2-2|TRBV27
TGTGCCAGCAGTTTATTGTCCGTAGCGGGAGGTTGGGGCGGGGAGCTGTTTTTT
CASSLLSVAGGWGGELFF
>few|-|13|TRBJ2-3|TRBV9
TGTGCCAGCAGCGTAGGGGGTGAGGATACGCAGTATTTT
CASSVGGEDTQYF
>-|-|12|TRBJ2-3|TRBV29-1
TGCAGCGTAACAGGGCAGGGAGATACGCAGTATTTT
CSVTGQGDTQYF
>-|-|14|TRBJ1-1|TRBV13
TGTGCCAGCAGCTTCGGACGGATGAACACTGAAGCTTTCTTT
CASSFGRMNTEAFF
>-|-|11|TRBJ1-2|TRBV30
TGTGCCTGGAAGGGGGGTTATGGCTACACCTTC
CAWKGGYGYTF
>-|TRBD1|15|TRBJ2-7|TRBV5-5
TGTGCCAGCAGCTCCAAACAGGGGAGTAGGAACGAGCAGTACTTC
CASSSKQGSRNEQYF
>-|-|11|TRBJ2-1|TRBV9
TGTGCCAGCAGCGTATCCAATGAGCAGTTCTTC
CASSVSNEQFF
>once|-|13|TRBJ2-7|TRBV7-7
TGTGCTAGCAGCTTCGACGCAGACTACGAGCAGTACTTC
CASSFDADYEQYF
>-|TRBD2|16|TRBJ2-2|TRBV19
TGTGCCAGTAGTATAGGCGGCGGCGGGAGGATCGGGGAGCTGTTTTTT
CASSIGGGGRIGELFF
>-|-|16|TRBJ1-1|TRBV11-1
TGTGCCAGCAGCCTCCGGGGTAGGGCTCGAGACACTGAAGCTTTCTTT
CASSLRGRARDTEAFF
>-|-|16|TRBJ2-2|TRBV7-6
TGTGCCAGCAGCTTAGTTCCTCCCGGGGGAGGCGGGGAGCTGTTTTTT
CASSLVPPGGGGELFF
>-|TRBD2|16|TRBJ2-1|TRBV5-1
TGCGCCAGCAGCGTCGGGACTAGCGGGAGTTTCGATGAGCAGTTCTTC
CASSVGTSGSFDEQFF
>-|TRBD2|12|TRBJ2-7|TRBV5-1
TGCGCCAGCAGCCACAGCGGGGGTGAGCAGTACTTC
CASSHSGGEQYF
>-|TRBD1|15|TRBJ2-3|TRBV4-2
TGTGCCAGCAGACCAAGGACAGGGCAATTGGATACGCAGTATTTT
CASRPRTGQLDTQYF
>-|TRBD1|17|TRBJ1-2|TRBV11-2
TGTGCCAGCAGCTTAACGGGGGGGACAGGGATCGACTATGGCTACACCTTC
CASSLTGGTGIDYGYTF
>-|TRBD2|16|TRBJ2-2|TRBV15
TGTGCCACCAGACTCGGACTAGCGGGAGGCACCGGGGAGCTGTTTTTT
CATRLGLAGGTGELFF
>-|TRBD1|15|TRBJ1-1|TRBV27
TGTGCCAGCAGTTTATCCGGGACAGGGGGCACTGAAGCTTTCTTT
CASSLSGTGGTEAFF
>-|TRBD1|18|TRBJ1-2|TRBV13
TGTGCCAGCAGCTTAGTACGGGACAGCGATTTTCCTAACTATGGCTACACCTTC
CASSLVRDSDFPNYGYTF
>-|-|16|TRBJ2-3|TRBV2
TGTGCCAGCAGTGAAAGGGAGCGGGCTAGCACAGATACGCAGTATTTT
CASSERERASTDTQYF
>-|TRBD1|15|TRBJ2-1|TRBV6-1
TGTGCCAGCAGTGGGGCACAGGGGAATAACAATGAGCAGTTCTTC
CASSGAQGNNNEQFF
>-|-|13|TRBJ1-4|TRBV5-4
TGTGCCAGCAGCTTGTGGGGGGGTGAAAAACTGTTTTTT
CASSLWGGEKLFF
>-|-|16|TRBJ2-3|TRBV27
TGTGCCAGCAGTTTACTGTCCGGGGGTGGTACAGATACGCAGTATTTT
CASSLLSGGGTDTQYF
>-|-|15|TRBJ2-1|TRBV6-6
TGTGCCAGCAGTCCAGACAGCGGCTCCTACAATGAGCAGTTCTTC
CASSPDSGSYNEQFF
>-|-|14|TRBJ2-1|TRBV19
TGTGCCAGTAACGTGGCGGCGGTTTCCAATGAGCAGTTCTTC
CASNVAAVSNEQFF
>-|-|16|TRBJ1-1|TRBV6-7
TGTGCCAGCAGTTACTTTCACAGGGAGTGGCCCACTGAAGCTTTCTTT
CASSYFHREWPTEAFF
>-|TRBD2|16|TRBJ2-1|TRBV7-2
TGTGCCAGCAGCTCGGTAGCGGGGGCCCTATACAATGAGCAGTTCTTC
CASSSVAGALYNEQFF
>-|-|15|TRBJ1-2|TRBV6-6
TGTGCCAGCAGTTACTCTCTTCCCAATAGCTATGGCTACACCTTC
CASSYSLPNSYGYTF
>-|-|12|TRBJ2-7|TRBV28
TGTGCCAGCTCAGCAGACTCCTACGAGCAGTACTTC
CASSADSYEQYF
>-|-|15|TRBJ1-1|TRBV9
TGTGCCAGCAGCGTAGAGGCAGGGGAAGGCACTGAAGCTTTCTTT
CASSVEAGEGTEAFF
>once|TRBD2|14|TRBJ2-7|TRBV9
TGTGCCAGCAGCGCCTCGGGAGGCTCCTACGAGCAGTACTTC
CASSASGGSYEQYF
>-|-|19|TRBJ1-2|TRBV10-1
TGCGCCAGCAGAAGTGTGGGAGGAAGAGCGCGGGGCATGGACTATGGCTACACCTTC
CASRSVGGRARGMDYGYTF
>-|-|14|TRBJ2-3|TRBV11-2
TGTGCCAGCAGCTTAGGGACAGGCACAGATACGCAGTATTTT
CASSLGTGTDTQYF
>-|-|13|TRBJ2-5|TRBV5-4
TGTGCCAGCAGCTTGTCCGGGTTGGAGACCCAGTACTTC
CASSLSGLETQYF
>-|-|16|TRBJ1-5|TRBV7-9
TGTGCCAGCAGCTTAGGGGAATCGGGTGAGGGTCAGCCCCAGCATTTT
CASSLGESGEGQPQHF
>-|-|14|TRBJ2-7|TRBV25-1
TGTGCCAGCAGTGAACTGGGGGGAGCCTACGAGCAGTACTTC
CASSELGGAYEQYF
>-|-|15|TRBJ2-7|TRBV16
TGTGCCAGCAGCCAATTACCGGAGGACCCCTACGAGCAGTACTTC
CASSQLPEDPYEQYF
>-|-|16|TRBJ1-5|TRBV7-9
TGTGCCAGCAGCTTAGAGGCAGGCTATGTTCGTCAGCCCCAGCATTTT
CASSLEAGYVRQPQHF
>-|-|13|TRBJ2-7|TRBV6-5
TGTGCCAGCAGTTACGAGGAAATTTACGAGCAGTACTTC
CASSYEEIYEQYF
>-|TRBD1|15|TRBJ1-3|TRBV7-2
TGTGCCAGCAGCTCGACAGGGGACTCTGGAAACACCATATATTTT
CASSSTGDSGNTIYF
>-|-|13|TRBJ2-5|TRBV4-1
TGCGCCAGCAGCCCCCGACATCAAGAGACCCAGTACTTC
CASSPRHQETQYF
>-|-|15|TRBJ2-1|TRBV7-9
TGTGCCAGCAGCGATAGTGGGGGTGTGATGAATGAGCAGTTCTTC
CASSDSGGVMNEQFF
>-|TRBD1|14|TRBJ2-3|TRBV29-1
TGCAGCGTGGGGGACAGGGCCAACACAGATACGCAGTATTTT
CSVGDRANTDTQYF
>-|TRBD1|14|TRBJ2-1|TRBV7-3
TGTGCCAGCAGCACACAGGGGACCTACAATGAGCAGTTCTTC
CASSTQGTYNEQFF
>-|TRBD1|13|TRBJ1-2|TRBV19
TGTGCCAGTAGAGGAACAGGGGGAGGCGGCTACACCTTC
CASRGTGGGGYTF
>-|TRBD2|18|TRBJ2-7|TRBV27
TGTGCCAGCAGAGGGTCACGGACTAGCGGGGGGTCCCTCTACGAGCAGTACTTC
CASRGSRTSGGSLYEQYF
>-|-|16|TRBJ2-3|TRBV11-2
TGTGCCAGCAGCTTAGTGGCAGGGTTCCCCCCAGATACGCAGTATTTT
CASSLVAGFPPDTQYF